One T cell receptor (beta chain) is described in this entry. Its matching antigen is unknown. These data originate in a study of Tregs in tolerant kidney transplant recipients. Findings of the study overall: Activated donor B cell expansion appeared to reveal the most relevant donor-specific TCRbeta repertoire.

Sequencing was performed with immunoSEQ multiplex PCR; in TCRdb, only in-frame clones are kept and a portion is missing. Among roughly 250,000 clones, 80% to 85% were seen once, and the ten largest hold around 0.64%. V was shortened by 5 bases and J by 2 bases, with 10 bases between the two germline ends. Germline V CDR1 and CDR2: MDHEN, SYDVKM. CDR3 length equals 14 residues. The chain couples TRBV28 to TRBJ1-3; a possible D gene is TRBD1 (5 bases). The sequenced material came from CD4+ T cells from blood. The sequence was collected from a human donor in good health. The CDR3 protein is CASSMGRAGNTIYF. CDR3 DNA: TGTGCCAGCAGTATGGGACGGGCTGGAAACACCATATATTTT.